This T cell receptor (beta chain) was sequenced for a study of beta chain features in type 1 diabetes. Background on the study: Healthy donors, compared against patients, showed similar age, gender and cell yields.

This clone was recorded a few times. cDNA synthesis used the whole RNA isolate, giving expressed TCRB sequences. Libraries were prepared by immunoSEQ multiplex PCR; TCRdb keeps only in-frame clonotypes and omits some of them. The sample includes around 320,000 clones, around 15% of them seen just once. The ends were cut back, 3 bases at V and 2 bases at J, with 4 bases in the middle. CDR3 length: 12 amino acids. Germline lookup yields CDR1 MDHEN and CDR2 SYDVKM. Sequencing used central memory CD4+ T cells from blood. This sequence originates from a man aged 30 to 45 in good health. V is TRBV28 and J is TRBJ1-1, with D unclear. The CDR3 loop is CASSLANTEAFF. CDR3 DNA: TGTGCCAGCAGTTTGGCCAACACTGAAGCTTTCTTT.